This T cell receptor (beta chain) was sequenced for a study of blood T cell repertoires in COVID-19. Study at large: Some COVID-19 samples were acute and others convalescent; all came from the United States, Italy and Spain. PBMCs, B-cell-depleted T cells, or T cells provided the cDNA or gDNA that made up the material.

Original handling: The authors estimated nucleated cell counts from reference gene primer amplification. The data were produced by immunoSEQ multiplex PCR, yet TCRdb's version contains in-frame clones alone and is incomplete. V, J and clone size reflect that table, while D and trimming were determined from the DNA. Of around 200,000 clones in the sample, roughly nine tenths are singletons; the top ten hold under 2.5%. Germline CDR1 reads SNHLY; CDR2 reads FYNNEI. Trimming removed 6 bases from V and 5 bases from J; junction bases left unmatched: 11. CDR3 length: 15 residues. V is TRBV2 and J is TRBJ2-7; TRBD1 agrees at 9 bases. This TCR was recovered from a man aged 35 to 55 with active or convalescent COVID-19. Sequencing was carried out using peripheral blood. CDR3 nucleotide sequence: TGTGCCAGCAGCGCCATTGGGACAGGGTACCACGAGCAGTACTTC. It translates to CASSAIGTGYHEQYF.